These T cell receptor beta chains were read from a single sample in a study of CD8 T cells in ankylosing spondylitis. In TCRdb, the 5' RACE reads were re-called with MiXCR into one record per CDR3 protein. The sample shows just over 350,000 distinct CDR3 sequences, approximately 22% of them seen only once. Material: blood, either unsorted or a sorted T cell fraction (not recorded which). The receptors here all came from a male donor with ankylosing spondylitis or in good health (not recorded which). Each CDR3 is given with its conserved first and last residue. D genes are given only for firm matches. Clone size is not always given. Where it is, it says once, few, many or a class for expanded clones.

TRBJ2-7	NA	TRBV29-1	NA	CSVTGETYEQYF	TGCAGCGTCACAGGCGAGACCTACGAGCAGTACTTC
TRBJ2-3	many	TRBV10-2	TRBD2	CASSIWGGRGDTQYF	TGCGCCAGCTCAATATGGGGGGGACGCGGCGATACGCAGTATTTT
TRBJ2-7	few	TRBV29-1	NA	CPVRTAFRGDYEQYF	TGCCCCGTTAGGACCGCCTTTAGGGGGGACTACGAGCAGTACTTC
TRBJ2-3	NA	TRBV12-3/TRBV12-4	TRBD1	CASTGQGREDTQYF	TGTGCCAGCACTGGACAGGGGAGGGAAGATACGCAGTATTTT
TRBJ2-5	NA	TRBV11-2	NA	CASSQPGLLQETQYF	TGTGCCAGCAGCCAGCCGGGACTGTTGCAAGAGACCCAGTACTTC
TRBJ2-1	NA	TRBV7-8	TRBD1	CASSNRPQGAINNEQFF	TGTGCCAGCAGCAACAGACCACAGGGGGCTATCAACAATGAGCAGTTCTTC
TRBJ1-5	NA	TRBV12-3/TRBV12-4	NA	CASTRRGQPQHF	TGTGCCAGCACTCGCCGGGGGCAGCCCCAGCATTTT
TRBJ2-3	NA	TRBV4-2	NA	CASSPQGRRVEAQYF	TGTGCCAGCAGCCCCCAAGGACGGCGAGTGGAGGCGCAGTATTTT
TRBJ2-5	NA	TRBV20-1	NA	CSASGQGFNEETQYF	TGCAGTGCTAGTGGGCAGGGTTTTAACGAGGAGACCCAGTACTTC
TRBJ2-1	NA	TRBV5-6	NA	CASSLVGSLQFF	TGTGCCAGCAGCTTGGTTGGGTCCTTGCAGTTCTTC
TRBJ1-1	few	TRBV5-1	NA	CASSLRSVNMNTEAFF	TGCGCCAGCAGCTTGCGGTCAGTCAACATGAACACTGAAGCTTTCTTT
TRBJ2-6	few	TRBV19	NA	CASSIGGDNVLTF	TGTGCCAGTAGTATTGGTGGGGACAACGTCCTGACTTTC
TRBJ2-4	few	TRBV6-5	TRBD2	CASSYSPSSGGLLTQYF	TGTGCCAGCAGTTACTCGCCCTCTAGCGGGGGGCTTTTAACTCAGTACTTC
TRBJ2-3	NA	TRBV5-4	TRBD1	CASSAGTVKTDTQYF	TGTGCCAGCAGCGCCGGGACAGTCAAGACAGATACGCAGTATTTT
TRBJ1-2	NA	TRBV12-3/TRBV12-4	NA	CASSSMDYGYTF	TGTGCCAGCAGTTCGATGGACTATGGCTACACCTTC
TRBJ2-2	NA	TRBV20-1	NA	CSAKKGNTGELFF	TGCAGTGCTAAAAAGGGGAACACCGGGGAGCTGTTTTTT
TRBJ2-7	NA	TRBV4-2	TRBD2	CASSQEAGGPNYEQYF	TGTGCCAGCAGCCAAGAGGCGGGGGGTCCTAACTACGAGCAGTACTTC
TRBJ2-1	few	TRBV3-1	NA	CASSQDLGPSYNEQFF	TGTGCCAGCAGCCAAGATCTGGGGCCCTCCTACAATGAGCAGTTCTTC
TRBJ2-1	few	TRBV7-9	NA	CASSFLNREVDNEQFF	TGTGCCAGCAGCTTCCTCAACAGGGAAGTCGACAATGAGCAGTTCTTC
TRBJ2-1	NA	TRBV2	TRBD1	CARGTGFNEQFF	TGTGCCAGGGGGACAGGGTTCAATGAGCAGTTCTTC
TRBJ2-7	NA	TRBV7-3	TRBD1	CASSLTRGRIDEQYF	TGTGCCAGCAGCTTAACTAGGGGGCGCATCGACGAGCAGTACTTC
TRBJ2-3	NA	TRBV10-3	TRBD1	CAIRRDRGLSTDTQYF	TGTGCCATCAGGCGGGACAGGGGGCTGAGCACAGATACGCAGTATTTT
TRBJ2-3	many	TRBV5-6	NA	CASSGAVPIEQYF	TGTGCCAGCAGCGGCGCGGTGCCGATAGAGCAGTATTTT
TRBJ2-7	once	TRBV6-1	NA	CACIGPYSYEQYF	TGTGCCTGCATCGGACCATACTCCTACGAGCAGTACTTC
TRBJ2-1	few	TRBV24-1	NA	CATSDPSEYNEQFF	TGTGCCACCAGTGACCCTTCCGAATACAATGAGCAGTTCTTC
TRBJ2-7	many	TRBV12-3/TRBV12-4	TRBD1	CASSLGTGFYEQYF	TGTGCCAGCAGCCTCGGGACAGGGTTTTACGAGCAGTACTTC
TRBJ2-2	NA	TRBV5-1	TRBD1	CASSLLLTGDGELFF	TGCGCCAGCAGCTTGTTACTCACAGGGGACGGGGAGCTGTTTTTT
TRBJ2-1	NA	TRBV5-6	NA	CASSLTSDAPNEQFF	TGTGCCAGCAGCTTAACGTCAGATGCCCCCAATGAGCAGTTCTTC
TRBJ2-7	NA	TRBV20-1	NA	CSAREEGLYEQYF	TGCAGTGCTAGGGAGGAGGGACTCTACGAGCAGTACTTC